This TCR beta chain originates from a study of shared T cell receptors in the human thymus. Assay used: immunoSEQ multiplex PCR; TCRdb lists only in-frame clones, some missing. The sample lists hundreds of thousands of clones, around 87% seen once, with roughly 0.0094% in the top ten. This CDR3 comprises 12 residues. Germline V gene lookup returns CDR1 MNHNS and CDR2 SASEGT. Trimming shortened V by 7 bases and J by 5 bases, and 12 bases separated the two germline ends. This sample also belongs to another study, concerning human thymus T cells.

The gene calls are TRBV6-1 and TRBJ2-7, with D possibly matching TRBD1 (6 bases). Material: thymocytes. The sequence derives from a boy in the first two years of life with a congenital heart defect. The chain's CDR3 is CASIPRGNEQYF. The CDR3 DNA reads as TGTGCCAGCATCCCCAGGGGTAACGAGCAGTACTTC.